These T cell receptor beta chains were read from a single sample in a study of CD8+ T cells in alopecia areata. The table came from immunoSEQ multiplex PCR; TCRdb's copy has only in-frame clones and leaves some out. Of about 120,000 clones in the sample, less than 75% are singletons; the top ten hold almost 30%. The material was CD8+ T cells sorted from blood, obtained at week 4, from a patient treated with tofacitinib. These receptors all come from a human donor with alopecia areata. Each CDR3 is given with its conserved first and last residue. The D gene is left open where the match is weak. Some rows have no size entry. The others give once, few or many, or a class for an expanded clone.

D gene	V gene	J gene	clone size	CDR3 DNA	CDR3 protein
NA	TRBV13	TRBJ2-3	few	TGTGCCAGCACCCTACAGGGCCCTGTGATCACAGATACGCAGTATTTT	CASTLQGPVITDTQYF
NA	TRBV7-9	TRBJ1-1	NA	TGTGCCAGCAGCTTAGGAGGGGGTGGCACTGAAGCTTTCTTT	CASSLGGGGTEAFF
NA	TRBV6-5	TRBJ1-2	NA	TGTGCCAGCAGTTACTCCGTGGGGGCGTTCGGCTACACCTTC	CASSYSVGAFGYTF
NA	TRBV15	TRBJ1-5	few	TGTGCCACCAGCAGAGAGGAAGGGGGTTTTCGGCAGCCCCAGCATTTT	CATSREEGGFRQPQHF
NA	TRBV7-2	TRBJ1-1	NA	TGTGCCAGCAGTCAGGAGCCGAACACTGAAGCTTTCTTT	CASSQEPNTEAFF
TRBD1	TRBV2	TRBJ2-3	once	TGTGCCAGCAGTGCCCCGGGACAGGGGGATCCAGATACGCAGTATTTT	CASSAPGQGDPDTQYF
TRBD2	TRBV15	TRBJ2-2	NA	TGTGCCACCGAAAGACTAGCGTCCACCGGGGAGCTGTTTTTT	CATERLASTGELFF
NA	TRBV7-9	TRBJ1-2	NA	TGTGCCAGCAGCTATCGAACCGGACTTATGGACTACACCTTC	CASSYRTGLMDYTF
NA	TRBV4-1	TRBJ2-7	NA	TGCGCCAGCAGCGAAACAGGCTACGAGCAGTACTTC	CASSETGYEQYF
TRBD1	TRBV29-1	TRBJ2-7	NA	TGCAGCGTTGAAGATGAGGGACAGGGCTACGAGCAGTACTTC	CSVEDEGQGYEQYF
NA	TRBV7-8	TRBJ2-4	NA	TGTGCCAGCAGCGCGGGACAAGACCTAGCCAAAAACATTCAGTACTTC	CASSAGQDLAKNIQYF
NA	TRBV29-1	TRBJ1-2	few	TGCAGCGTTGTGGGGGACGCCAACTATGGCTACACCTTC	CSVVGDANYGYTF
NA	TRBV4-1	TRBJ2-7	once	TGCGCCAGCAGCCAATCCGCCAGGGAGGTCTACGAGCAGTACTTC	CASSQSAREVYEQYF
NA	TRBV7-8	TRBJ1-2	NA	TGTGCCAGCAGCCCCCTGCCTGAGGGGCCGCGAGGCTACACCTTC	CASSPLPEGPRGYTF
NA	TRBV4-2	TRBJ2-7	NA	TGTGCCAGCCGTCTCGCGGGGACCTACGAGCAGTACTTC	CASRLAGTYEQYF
NA	TRBV7-8	TRBJ2-5	few	TGTGCCAGCAGCGACGATCTTCGGGAGACCCAGTACTTC	CASSDDLRETQYF
NA	TRBV7-9	TRBJ1-1	few	TGTGCCAGCACCCGCGGGGCAGAAGAAGCTTTCTTT	CASTRGAEEAFF
NA	TRBV27	TRBJ1-5	NA	TGTGCCACCCTACCCCGGGTCAGGGAGGGTGGAAGCAATCAGCCCCAGCATTTT	CATLPRVREGGSNQPQHF
NA	TRBV4-1	TRBJ2-7	few	TGCGCCAGCACCCGGACGGTCAGCTCCTACGAGCAGTACTTC	CASTRTVSSYEQYF
NA	TRBV15	TRBJ1-6	NA	TGTGCCACCAGCAGGGGGACGGGTGGGAATTCACCCCTCCACTTT	CATSRGTGGNSPLHF
NA	TRBV29-1	TRBJ1-1	NA	TGCAGCGCCACGGACCCAGGGAACACTGAAGCTTTCTTT	CSATDPGNTEAFF
NA	TRBV27	TRBJ1-5	NA	TGTGCCAGCAGTTTGGAAAGGGGGAACCAGCCCCAGCATTTT	CASSLERGNQPQHF
NA	TRBV6-5	TRBJ2-1	NA	TGTGCCAGCAGTCACCTAGCAAGCTCCTACAATGAGCAGTTCTTC	CASSHLASSYNEQFF
TRBD1	TRBV2	TRBJ1-5	NA	TGTGCCAGCAAGGGACAGGGAAGCAATCAGCCCCAGCATTTT	CASKGQGSNQPQHF
NA	TRBV5-1	TRBJ1-1	NA	TGCGCCAGCAGCTTCAGCCCGAGGGAGGGCCCCACTGAAGCTTTCTTT	CASSFSPREGPTEAFF
NA	TRBV29-1	TRBJ2-7	few	TGCAGCGTTGAAGATTCGACCTCCTACGAGCAGTACTTC	CSVEDSTSYEQYF
TRBD1	TRBV9	TRBJ1-5	NA	TGTGCCAGCAGCGCCTGGGACAGGGGTCAGCCCCAGCATTTT	CASSAWDRGQPQHF
NA	TRBV5-1	TRBJ1-2	NA	TGCGCCAGCAGCTTTGTCACCGGCTATGGCTACACCTTC	CASSFVTGYGYTF
NA	TRBV2	TRBJ2-3	NA	TGTGCCAGCAGTGAAGCCCGGGACTCCACAGATACGCAGTATTTT	CASSEARDSTDTQYF
NA	TRBV18	TRBJ1-1	NA	TGTGCCAGCTCACCTGGGGGGAACAAGGTTGAAGCTTTCTTT	CASSPGGNKVEAFF
NA	TRBV27	TRBJ1-1	few	TGTGCCAGCAGTTTGTCCGGGGACATGAACACTGAAGCTTTCTTT	CASSLSGDMNTEAFF